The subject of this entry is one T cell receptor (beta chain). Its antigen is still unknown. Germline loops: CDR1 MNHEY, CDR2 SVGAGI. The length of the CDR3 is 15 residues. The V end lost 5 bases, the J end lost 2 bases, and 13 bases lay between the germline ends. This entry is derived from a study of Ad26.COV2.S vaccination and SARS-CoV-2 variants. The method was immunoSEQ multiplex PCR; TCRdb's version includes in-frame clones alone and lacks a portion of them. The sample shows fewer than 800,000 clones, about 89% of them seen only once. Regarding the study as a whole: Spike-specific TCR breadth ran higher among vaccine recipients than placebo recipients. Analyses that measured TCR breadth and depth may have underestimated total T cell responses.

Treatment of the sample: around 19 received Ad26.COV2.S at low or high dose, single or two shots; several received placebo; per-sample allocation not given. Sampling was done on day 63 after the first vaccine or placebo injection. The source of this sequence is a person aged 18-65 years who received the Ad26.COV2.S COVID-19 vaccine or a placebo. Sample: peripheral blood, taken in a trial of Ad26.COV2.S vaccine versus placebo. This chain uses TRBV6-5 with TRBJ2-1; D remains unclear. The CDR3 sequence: CASSLQYDAYNEQFF. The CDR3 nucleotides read TGTGCCAGCAGTCTCCAGTATGATGCCTACAATGAGCAGTTCTTC.